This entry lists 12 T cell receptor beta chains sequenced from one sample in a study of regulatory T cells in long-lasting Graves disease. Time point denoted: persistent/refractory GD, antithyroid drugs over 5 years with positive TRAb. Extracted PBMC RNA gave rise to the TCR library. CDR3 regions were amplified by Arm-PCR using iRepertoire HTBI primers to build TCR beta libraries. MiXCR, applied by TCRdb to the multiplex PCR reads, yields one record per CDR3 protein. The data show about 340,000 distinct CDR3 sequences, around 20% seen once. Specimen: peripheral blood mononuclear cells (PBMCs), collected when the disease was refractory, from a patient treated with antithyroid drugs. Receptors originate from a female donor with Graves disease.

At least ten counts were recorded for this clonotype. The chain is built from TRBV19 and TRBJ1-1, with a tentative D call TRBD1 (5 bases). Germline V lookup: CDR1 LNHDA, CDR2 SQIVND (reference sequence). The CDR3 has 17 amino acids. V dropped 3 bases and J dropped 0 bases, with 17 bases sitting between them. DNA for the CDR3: TGTGCCAGTAGTATTTGGCCTCAGGGTCCCATGAACACTGAAGCTTTCTTT. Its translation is CASSIWPQGPMNTEAFF.

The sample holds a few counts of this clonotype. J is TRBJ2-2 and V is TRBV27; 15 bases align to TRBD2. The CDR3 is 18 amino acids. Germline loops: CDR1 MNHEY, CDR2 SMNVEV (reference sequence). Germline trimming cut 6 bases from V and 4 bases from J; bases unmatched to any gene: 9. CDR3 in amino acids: CASSRRTSGRAPTGELFF. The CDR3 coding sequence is TGTGCCAGCAGCCGCCGGACTAGCGGGAGGGCCCCCACCGGGGAGCTGTTTTTT.

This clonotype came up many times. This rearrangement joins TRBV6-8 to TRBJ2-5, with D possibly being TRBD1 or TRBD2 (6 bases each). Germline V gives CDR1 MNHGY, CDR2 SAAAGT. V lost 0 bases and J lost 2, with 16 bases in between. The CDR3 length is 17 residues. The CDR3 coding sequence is TGTGCCAGCAGTTACTCCCCGTGGGGGGCAGCTCAAGAGACCCAGTACTTC. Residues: CASSYSPWGAAQETQYF.

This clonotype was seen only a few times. The CDR3 DNA is TGTGCCAGCAGGCCCGCAGGGGGCAGGAGCGGCTACACCTTC. Its translation: CASRPAGGRSGYTF. The gene calls are TRBV6-2 or TRBV6-3 and TRBJ1-2, with TRBD1 matching over 8 bases. The CDR3 contains 14 residues. Looked up from germline, CDR1 is MNHEY and CDR2 is SVGEGT. Trimming took 6 bases from V and 8 from J; bases not matched to a gene: 11.

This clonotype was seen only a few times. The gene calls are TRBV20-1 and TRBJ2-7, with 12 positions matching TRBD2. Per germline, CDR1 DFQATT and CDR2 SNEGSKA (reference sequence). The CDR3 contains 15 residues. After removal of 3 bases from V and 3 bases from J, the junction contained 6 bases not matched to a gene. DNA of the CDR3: TGCAGTGCTAGGCCTAGCGGGAGGGTACACTACGAGCAGTACTTC. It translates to CSARPSGRVHYEQYF.

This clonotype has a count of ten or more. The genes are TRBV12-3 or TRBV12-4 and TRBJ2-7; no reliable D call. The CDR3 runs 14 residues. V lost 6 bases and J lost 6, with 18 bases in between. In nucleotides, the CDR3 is TGTGCCAGCAGCCGACAAGGGCCTGAGGCCGAGCAGTACTTC. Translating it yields CASSRQGPEAEQYF.

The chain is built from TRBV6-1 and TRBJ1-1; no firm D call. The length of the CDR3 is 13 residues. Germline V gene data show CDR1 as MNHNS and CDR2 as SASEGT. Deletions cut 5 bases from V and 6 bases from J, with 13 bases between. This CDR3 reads CASSIPGVPEAFF. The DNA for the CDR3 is TGTGCCAGCAGTATCCCTGGGGTCCCTGAAGCTTTCTTT.

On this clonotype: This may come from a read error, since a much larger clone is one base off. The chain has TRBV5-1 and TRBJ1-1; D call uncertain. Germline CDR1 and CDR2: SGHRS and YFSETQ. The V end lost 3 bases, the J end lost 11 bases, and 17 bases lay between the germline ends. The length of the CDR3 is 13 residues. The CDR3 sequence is CASSSQGMTDAFF. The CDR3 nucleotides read TGCGCCAGCAGCTCCCAAGGGATGACCGACGCTTTCTTT.

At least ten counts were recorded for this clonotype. The DNA for the CDR3 is TGCGCCAGCACCCCGACAGGGGGAAGGGGCTATGGCTACACCTTC. Amino acid sequence: CASTPTGGRGYGYTF. V is TRBV10-2 and J is TRBJ1-2, with 9 bases aligning to TRBD1. Germline V gene sequence: CDR1 WSHSY, CDR2 SAAADI. This CDR3 contains 15 residues. With 7 bases clipped from V and 4 bases from J, the junction kept 10 bases outside the gene matches.

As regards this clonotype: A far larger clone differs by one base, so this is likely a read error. This chain's CDR3 is CASSLKGNYGYIF. The CDR3 DNA sequence: TGTGCCAGCAGCTTAAAAGGGAACTATGGCTACATCTTC. The chain carries TRBV11-2 and TRBJ1-2; D call uncertain. CDR3 length: 13 residues. The V gene's germline CDR1 is SGHAT and CDR2 FQNNGV.

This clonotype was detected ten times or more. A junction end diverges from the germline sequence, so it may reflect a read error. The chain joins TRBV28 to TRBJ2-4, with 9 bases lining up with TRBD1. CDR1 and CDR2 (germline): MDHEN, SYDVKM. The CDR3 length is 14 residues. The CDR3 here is CASSSGGVIGQGIF. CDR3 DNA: TGTGCCAGCAGTTCAGGAGGGGTTATAGGACAGGGGATTTTC.

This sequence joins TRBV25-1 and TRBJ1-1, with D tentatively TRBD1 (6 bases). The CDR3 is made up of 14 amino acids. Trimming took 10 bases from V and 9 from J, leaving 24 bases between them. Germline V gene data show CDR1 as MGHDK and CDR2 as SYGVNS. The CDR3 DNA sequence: TGTGCCACCGCGGATCACGGGACACAGATCCAAGCTTTCTTT. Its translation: CATADHGTQIQAFF.